This TCR beta chain derives from a study of control samples from healthy donors and cancer patients. V gave up 5 bases and J gave up 8 bases, with 18 bases separating them. The germline CDR1 and CDR2 sequences are SEHNR and FQNEAQ (reference sequence). The CDR3 contains 15 residues. The assay was immunoSEQ multiplex PCR, and TCRdb's table has in-frame clones only and misses some. The sample contains 150,000 to 200,000 clones, 90% of which appear only once. Sequencing was done on a sample of blood. This chain links TRBV7-9 with TRBJ1-4; D perhaps matches TRBD1 (6 bases). The sequence was obtained from a woman aged 45-59 years in good health. The CDR3 DNA follows: TGTGCCAGCAGCCGAATGGGGGCGAGGGGAGAAAAACTGTTTTTT. Its translation is CASSRMGARGEKLFF. The full variable domain, its missing parts supplied by reference TRBV7-9 and TRBJ1-4, is DTGVSQNPRHKITKRGQNVTFRCDPISEHNRLYWYRQTLGQGPEFLTYFQNEAQLEKSRLLSDRFSAERPKGSFSTLEIQRTEQGDSAMYLCASSRMGARGEKLFFGSGTQLSVL.